The 16 T cell receptor beta chains given below trace back to one sample, sequenced in a study of blood T cell repertoires in COVID-19. The repertoire was sequenced with immunoSEQ multiplex PCR; TCRdb's copy has only in-frame clones and lacks some. The sample has some 190,000 clones, more than 75% seen once; the top ten hold 4% to 5.5%. Sequenced input: peripheral blood. The receptor source for this set is a human donor in a cohort sampled during active COVID-19.

The chain recombines TRBV7-9 with TRBJ1-6, with a possible D match to TRBD1 (6 bases). CDR1 SEHNR and CDR2 FQNEAQ come from the germline V gene (reference sequence). The CDR3 extends over 14 amino acids. The V and J ends lost 6 bases and 4 bases respectively, with 10 bases between them. The CDR3 region has the DNA TGTGCCAGCAGTCTGGACAGTTATAATTCACCCCTCCACTTT. Amino acid sequence: CASSLDSYNSPLHF.

On this clone: The same CDR3 is also encoded by other DNA sequences in this sample. The J gene is TRBJ1-1, the V gene TRBV5-5; D is undetermined. Germline lookup yields CDR1 SGHKS and CDR2 YYEKEE (reference sequence). This CDR3 spans 14 amino acids. Between the trimmed V and J ends, which lost 0 bases and 1 base, there was a span of 7 bases. The CDR3 reads CASSLAVSNTEAFF. CDR3 sequence (DNA): TGTGCCAGCAGCTTGGCGGTGTCGAACACTGAAGCTTTCTTT.

The CDR3 DNA reads as TGTGCCAGCAGTGTACAAGTCACTAGCGGGAGGGCCCCAGATACGCAGTATTTT. Translation: CASSVQVTSGRAPDTQYF. The V and J genes are TRBV6-1 and TRBJ2-3; 13 nucleotides match TRBD2. CDR1 MNHNS and CDR2 SASEGT come from the germline V gene. The CDR3 loop spans 18 amino acids. Trimming took 4 bases from V and 4 from J; bases not matched to a gene: 11.

V gene TRBV3-1 (or the pseudogene TRBV3-2) combines with J gene TRBJ2-5; possible D gene TRBD2, 6 bases. This CDR3 comprises 11 residues. Germline V gene lookup returns CDR1 LGHDT and CDR2 YNNKEL (reference sequence). V was cut by 5 bases and J by 5 bases, with 6 bases left in between. The CDR3 region is CASSGGETQYF. Written as DNA, the CDR3 is TGTGCCAGCAGCGGAGGGGAGACCCAGTACTTC.

V gene TRBV19 combines with J gene TRBJ2-1; TRBD1 matches at 7 bases. This CDR3 comprises 15 residues. Germline CDR1 and CDR2: LNHDA and SQIVND (reference sequence). V gave up 6 bases and J gave up 0 bases; unmatched junction bases: 5. DNA of the CDR3: TGTGCCAGTAGGAGGGACAGAAGCTCCTACAATGAGCAGTTCTTC. Translated: CASRRDRSSYNEQFF. The full variable domain, completed using reference TRBV19 and TRBJ2-1, is DGGITQSPKYLFRKEGQNVTLSCEQNLNHDAMYWYRQDPGQGLRLIYYSQIVNDFQKGDIAEGYSVSREKKESFPLTVTSAQKNPTAFYLCASRRDRSSYNEQFFGPGTRLTVL.

This chain uses TRBV9 with TRBJ1-2; D not certain. V lost 8 bases to trimming and J lost 2 bases, with 13 bases between them. The CDR3 covers 13 residues. Looked up from germline, CDR1 is SGDLS and CDR2 is YYNGEE. The CDR3 sequence is CASQDGGNYGYTF. The CDR3 nucleotides are TGTGCCAGTCAAGATGGAGGGAACTATGGCTACACCTTC. The full variable domain, with the rest looked up from reference TRBV9 and TRBJ1-2, is DSGVTQTPKHLITATGQRVTLRCSPRSGDLSVYWYQQSLDQGLQFLIQYYNGEERAKGNILERFSAQQFPDLHSELNLSSLELGDSALYFCASQDGGNYGYTFGSGTRLTVV.

The chain is built from TRBV7-2 and TRBJ1-2; no firm D call. From germline, CDR1 is SGHTA and CDR2 FQGNSA. The CDR3 is made up of 12 amino acids. Trimming cost V 5 bases and J 9 bases, with 13 bases left between them. Here the CDR3 reads CASSPRGTSYTF. The DNA for the CDR3 is TGTGCCAGCAGCCCGAGAGGTACTAGCTACACCTTC.

The chain couples TRBV7-2 to TRBJ2-1; 10 bases agree with TRBD2. The CDR3 totals 17 residues. V shed 2 bases, J shed 10 bases, and the junction held 14 bases outside the gene matches. CDR1 is SGHTA, CDR2 FQGNSA, per germline. CDR3 nucleotides: TGTGCCAGCAGCTTAAGTGCACTAGCGGGGCGCCACGTGGAGCAGTTCTTC. As protein: CASSLSALAGRHVEQFF.

The chain joins TRBV19 to TRBJ1-5; D call uncertain. Germline values: CDR1 LNHDA, CDR2 SQIVND (reference sequence). Trimming left V 3 bases short and J 0 bases short, with 6 bases between. The CDR3 spans 14 residues. For the CDR3, the DNA is TGTGCCAGTAGTATGCAGGATAGCAATCAGCCCCAGCATTTT. Its protein is CASSMQDSNQPQHF.

The chain has TRBV19 and TRBJ2-1; D call uncertain. The CDR3 extends over 11 amino acids. V was trimmed by 3 bases and J by 8 bases, leaving 5 bases between them. Looked up from germline, CDR1 is LNHDA and CDR2 is SQIVND (reference sequence). The CDR3 coding sequence is TGTGCCAGTAGTATCTCCCATGAGCAGTTCTTC. Its protein product is CASSISHEQFF.

V usage is TRBV4-1 and J usage is TRBJ1-5, with D perhaps matching TRBD1 (6 bases). The CDR3 contains 15 residues. CDR1 MGHRA and CDR2 YSYEKL come from the germline V gene. Trimming removed 5 bases at V and 0 bases at J, with 11 bases between. CDR3 bases: TGCGCCAGCAGCAAAAAGGACAGTAGCAATCAGCCCCAGCATTTT. Translated: CASSKKDSSNQPQHF.

J is TRBJ1-5 and V is TRBV20-1, with unresolved D. Per the germline V gene, CDR1 is DFQATT and CDR2 is SNEGSKA (reference sequence). The CDR3 has 13 residues. Trimming took off 3 bases at V and 1 base at J, with 7 bases between the two ends. The CDR3 DNA reads as TGCAGTGCTAGTGTTGGCAGCAATCAGCCCCAGCATTTT. Its translation: CSASVGSNQPQHF.

This clone was seen a handful of times. The genes are TRBV7-6 and TRBJ1-2, with 7 nucleotides matching TRBD1. In germline, CDR1 is SGHVS, CDR2 FNYEAQ. This CDR3 region has 13 residues. V lost 5 bases to trimming and J lost 2 bases; unmatched junction nucleotides: 2. CDR3 bases: TGTGCCAGCAGCCCACAGGGGAACTATGGCTACACCTTC. It yields the protein CASSPQGNYGYTF.

V is TRBV3-1 (or the pseudogene TRBV3-2) and J is TRBJ2-5, with TRBD2 matching over 11 bases. Germline V gives CDR1 LGHDT, CDR2 YNNKEL (reference sequence). The V segment lost 4 bases and the J segment 5 bases; nucleotides outside the gene matches: 9. This CDR3 comprises 16 residues. The chain's CDR3 is CASSLQTSGAGETQYF. The CDR3 bases are TGTGCCAGCAGCCTCCAGACTAGCGGGGCGGGGGAGACCCAGTACTTC.

The genes are TRBV4-3 and TRBJ2-7, with 10 bases aligning to TRBD1. CDR1 is LGHNA and CDR2 is YSLEER in the germline V gene. The CDR3 loop spans 14 amino acids. V was pared by 1 base and J by 6 bases, with 3 bases of the junction left unmatched. In DNA form, the CDR3 reads TGCGCCAGCAGCCAAGCCGGGACAGGGGCCGAGCAGTACTTC. This encodes CASSQAGTGAEQYF.

The chain combines TRBV2 with TRBJ2-7; 7 nucleotides agree with TRBD2. The CDR3 is 14 residues long. Losses at the gene ends were 6 bases for V and 2 bases for J; bases not matched to a gene: 7. Germline CDR1 and CDR2: SNHLY and FYNNEI. The CDR3 DNA follows: TGTGCCAGCAGGCTCCAGCGGGGTACCTACGAGCAGTACTTC. Encoded protein: CASRLQRGTYEQYF.